Listed here are 13 T cell receptor beta chains from one sample, sequenced in a study of cytomegalovirus exposure and HLA in healthy donors. The PCR had 60 Vbeta and 13 Jbeta primers. Sequencing was performed with immunoSEQ multiplex PCR; in TCRdb, only in-frame clones are kept and a portion is missing. The table has 210,000 or so clones, about 83% seen once. The sequenced sample was PBMCs. Every receptor here comes from a girl between 10 and 17 years old in good health and CMV-seronegative.

DNA of the CDR3: TGTGCCAGTAGTATGGGACTCGGACAGGGGGCTACGGACTATGGCTACACCTTC. The encoded protein is CASSMGLGQGATDYGYTF. The rearrangement joins TRBV19 to TRBJ1-2; TRBD1 aligns across 11 bases. The CDR3 runs 18 residues. V lost 3 bases, J lost 3 bases, and 12 bases stayed unmatched. Germline CDR1 is LNHDA and CDR2 is SQIVND (reference sequence).

The rearrangement uses TRBV5-8 and TRBJ2-5; TRBD1 matches 8 bases. The assigned J gene may be wrong: the sequence end matches TRBJ2-7 better. Germline CDR1 SGHTS, CDR2 YDEGEE. This CDR3 has 16 residues. CDR3: CASPITRTGISYEQYF. In DNA form, the CDR3 reads TGTGCCAGCCCTATAACCCGGACAGGGATCTCCTACGAGCAGTACTTC.

The V gene is TRBV7-9, the J gene TRBJ1-1; D not certain. The CDR3 is 15 residues long. In germline, CDR1 is SEHNR, CDR2 FQNEAQ (reference sequence). Trimming pared 1 base from V and 0 bases from J, leaving 9 bases between. CDR3 DNA sequence: TGTGCCAGCAGCTTAGGGGCAGCCGTGAACACTGAAGCTTTCTTT. It codes for CASSLGAAVNTEAFF.

There are a few counts of this clone. This chain links TRBV10-3 with TRBJ1-1; tentative D call: TRBD1 (6 bases). V was pared by 6 bases and J by 4 bases, with 9 bases between. Germline CDR1 and CDR2: ENHRY and SYGVKD. The CDR3 has 12 residues. The chain's CDR3 is CAIRQGGTEAFF. The CDR3 DNA is TGTGCCATCAGACAGGGCGGCACTGAAGCTTTCTTT.

The V gene is TRBV28, the J gene TRBJ1-1, with 9 bases identical to TRBD1. The CDR3 contains 17 residues. Germline CDR1 and CDR2: MDHEN and SYDVKM. J gave up 0 bases and V 3 bases, and 8 bases lay outside the gene matches. CDR3 region: CASSFGQGRTMNTEAFF. CDR3 nucleotides: TGTGCCAGCAGTTTTGGACAGGGGAGGACTATGAACACTGAAGCTTTCTTT.

The gene calls are TRBV9 and TRBJ2-7, with D possibly being TRBD2 (6 bases). Germline V gene sequence: CDR1 SGDLS, CDR2 YYNGEE. The ends were cut back, 0 bases at V and 3 bases at J, with 13 bases in the middle. The CDR3 loop spans 15 amino acids. The DNA of the CDR3 is TGTGCCAGCAGCGTAGTAGACTACGGGGGCTACGAGCAGTACTTC. Amino acid sequence: CASSVVDYGGYEQYF.

The CDR3 DNA reads as TGTGCCAGCAGATACGACAGGGTGAATGGGGAGCAGTACTTC. Translation gives CASRYDRVNGEQYF. V and J are TRBV28 and TRBJ2-7, with 7 bases lining up with TRBD1. The CDR3 spans 14 residues. From germline, CDR1 is MDHEN and CDR2 SYDVKM. Germline trimming cut 6 bases from V and 7 bases from J; bases unmatched to any gene: 12.

V gene TRBV27 combines with J gene TRBJ1-1, with 8 positions matching TRBD1. The CDR3 spans 13 residues. Per the germline V gene, CDR1 is MNHEY and CDR2 is SMNVEV (reference sequence). With V trimmed by 5 bases and J by 12 bases, 11 bases remained unmatched. CDR3 sequence: CASSAGGASKTFF. CDR3 in DNA: TGTGCCAGCAGTGCAGGGGGCGCTTCCAAAACTTTCTTT.

This clone was seen once. The chain is built from TRBV7-2 and TRBJ2-7; 7 positions agree with TRBD1. The CDR3 loop spans 14 amino acids. The germline V gene has CDR1 SGHTA and CDR2 FQGNSA. The V gene end was trimmed by 2 bases and the J gene end by 5 bases; junction bases not matched to a gene: 6. The CDR3 loop is CASSLRRQGNEQYF. The CDR3 DNA follows: TGTGCCAGCAGCTTAAGGAGACAGGGAAACGAGCAGTACTTC.

The gene calls are TRBV4-2 and TRBJ1-2; D possibly corresponds to TRBD1 (5 bases). V was clipped by 0 bases and J by 0 bases, with 8 bases between them. Germline V CDR1 and CDR2: LGHNA, YNFKEQ. The CDR3 length is 15 residues. This CDR3 is CASSQDPGANYGYTF. CDR3 nucleotides: TGTGCCAGCAGCCAAGACCCGGGGGCTAACTATGGCTACACCTTC.

The chain employs TRBV28 and TRBJ2-5; D ambiguous. Germline V gene data show CDR1 as MDHEN and CDR2 as SYDVKM. CDR3 length: 13 residues. V lost 2 bases and J 5 bases, leaving 9 bases between the germline ends. The CDR3 loop is CASSLPVLETQYF. CDR3 coding DNA: TGTGCCAGCAGTTTACCAGTTTTGGAGACCCAGTACTTC.

V usage is TRBV5-4 and J usage is TRBJ2-3, with D perhaps matching TRBD2 (7 bases). V lost 3 bases to trimming and J lost 4 bases, with 15 bases between them. There are 15 residues in the CDR3. Per the germline V gene, CDR1 is SGHNT and CDR2 is YYREEE (reference sequence). Here the CDR3 DNA reads TGTGCCAGCAGCTGGGAAGGGGGGGAGGCAGATACGCAGTATTTT. This codes for CASSWEGGEADTQYF.

This chain links TRBV6-6 with TRBJ1-2; 7 bases line up with TRBD1. Germline CDR1 MNHNY, CDR2 SVGAGI (reference sequence). With V trimmed by 4 bases and J by 3 bases, 8 bases remained unmatched. This CDR3 is built from 15 residues. The CDR3 here is CASSSRTGSHYGYTF. CDR3 coding DNA: TGTGCCAGCAGTTCTCGGACAGGCTCGCACTATGGCTACACCTTC.